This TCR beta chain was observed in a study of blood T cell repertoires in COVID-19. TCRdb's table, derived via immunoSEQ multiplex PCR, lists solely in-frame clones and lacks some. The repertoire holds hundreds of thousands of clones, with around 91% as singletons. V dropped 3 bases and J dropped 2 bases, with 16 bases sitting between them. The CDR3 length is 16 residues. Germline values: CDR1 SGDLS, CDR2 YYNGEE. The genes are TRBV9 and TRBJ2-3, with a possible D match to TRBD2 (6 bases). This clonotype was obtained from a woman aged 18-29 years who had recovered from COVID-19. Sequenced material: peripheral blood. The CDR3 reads CASSGGTSRYTDTQYF. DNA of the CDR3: TGTGCCAGCAGCGGAGGCACTAGCCGGTACACAGATACGCAGTATTTT. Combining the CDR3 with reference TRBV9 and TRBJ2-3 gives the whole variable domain DSGVTQTPKHLITATGQRVTLRCSPRSGDLSVYWYQQSLDQGLQFLIQYYNGEERAKGNILERFSAQQFPDLHSELNLSSLELGDSALYFCASSGGTSRYTDTQYFGPGTRLTVL.